Listed below are T cell receptor beta chains from one sample, sequenced in a study of vaccination and CD4 T cells after COVID-19. Their antigens remain unidentified. MiXCR, applied by TCRdb to the PCR reads, yields one record per CDR3 protein. The profile shows about 20,000 distinct CDR3 sequences, 40% to 45% of them singletons. The sequencing input was CD4+ T cells from blood, cultured in vitro. The receptors were gathered from a human donor who had recovered from COVID-19. The CDR3 runs from the conserved cysteine through the conserved F or W. D genes are given only for firm matches.

d_call: .; v_call: TRBV2; cdr3_aa: CASSEESTGPYTF
d_call: .; v_call: TRBV9; cdr3_aa: CASSARPLLGPQHF
d_call: .; v_call: TRBV19; cdr3_aa: CASSIGSRTGYTF
d_call: TRBD1; v_call: TRBV2; cdr3_aa: CASSRDRGTDTQYF
d_call: TRBD1; v_call: TRBV18; cdr3_aa: CASSPAGTGGTEAFF
d_call: .; v_call: TRBV6-2/TRBV6-3; cdr3_aa: CASSYSSYNEQFF
d_call: TRBD2; v_call: TRBV30; cdr3_aa: CAWSLAGSETQYF
d_call: TRBD1; v_call: TRBV4-2; cdr3_aa: CASSQAFRGKLFF
d_call: .; v_call: TRBV7-6; cdr3_aa: CASSSTRAEKETQYF
d_call: .; v_call: TRBV24-1; cdr3_aa: CATTEAGYNEQFF
d_call: TRBD1; v_call: TRBV5-4; cdr3_aa: CASSRPGTGPNTVAFF
d_call: TRBD1; v_call: TRBV27; cdr3_aa: CASRDRGSYEQYF
d_call: .; v_call: TRBV20-1; cdr3_aa: CSAPIYTGPSLYGYTF
d_call: .; v_call: TRBV28; cdr3_aa: CASSVQRGLLGYTF
d_call: TRBD1; v_call: TRBV7-2; cdr3_aa: CASSRGQELEQYF
d_call: .; v_call: TRBV6-5; cdr3_aa: CASSYGQQETQYF
d_call: TRBD2; v_call: TRBV7-2; cdr3_aa: CASSLVGAGGGTDTQYF
d_call: TRBD2; v_call: TRBV2; cdr3_aa: CAISGGAGETQYF
d_call: .; v_call: TRBV10-1; cdr3_aa: CASGDTANEKLFF
d_call: .; v_call: TRBV7-6; cdr3_aa: CASSSGTGERPLHF
d_call: .; v_call: TRBV5-1; cdr3_aa: CASSLMGDQETQYF
d_call: .; v_call: TRBV7-3; cdr3_aa: CASSLNPRRPGYNSPLHF
d_call: .; v_call: TRBV14; cdr3_aa: CASSQDSLRQYYYNSPLHF
d_call: TRBD1; v_call: TRBV5-1; cdr3_aa: CASTQGYGDTQYF
d_call: .; v_call: TRBV5-1; cdr3_aa: CASSLRRGRETQYF
d_call: TRBD2; v_call: TRBV14; cdr3_aa: CASSQAGTRVYEQYF
d_call: .; v_call: TRBV7-9; cdr3_aa: CASSLGQVALDNSPLHF
d_call: TRBD2; v_call: TRBV12-3/TRBV12-4; cdr3_aa: CASSLLDSGRQFF
d_call: .; v_call: TRBV18; cdr3_aa: CASSPYQETQYF
d_call: .; v_call: TRBV11-2; cdr3_aa: CASSFGTLDEQYF
d_call: .; v_call: TRBV6-1; cdr3_aa: CASSRTEPYQETQYF
d_call: TRBD1; v_call: TRBV20-1; cdr3_aa: CSARGTGNRNQPQHF